The source of this T cell receptor beta chain is a study of blood T cell repertoires in COVID-19. Study-level information: PBMCs, B-cell-depleted T cells, or T cells were the source of the cDNA or gDNA that made up the material.

Trimming shortened V by 5 bases and J by 2 bases, and 9 bases separated the two germline ends. This CDR3 comprises 13 residues. From germline, CDR1 is SEHNR and CDR2 FQNEAQ (reference sequence). This clone has just a few counts. In the original workflow: Estimation of nucleated cell counts was performed using reference gene primer amplification. Clones were read by immunoSEQ multiplex PCR, and TCRdb kept only the in-frame ones, dropping some. V and J calls and clone size are those listed in that table; D and trimming were worked out from the DNA. The table lists some 250,000 clones, over 80% of them singletons.

Sequencing was done on a sample of peripheral blood. This sequence originates from a man aged 25 to 45 who had recovered from COVID-19. The V call is TRBV7-9, the J call TRBJ1-2, with a tentative D call TRBD1 (6 bases). The CDR3 sequence: CASSLGQNYGYTF. DNA for the CDR3: TGTGCCAGCAGCCTGGGACAAAACTATGGCTACACCTTC.